The T cell receptor (beta chain) described here comes from a study of tumour-infiltrating T cells in Burkitt lymphoma. Study in general: Repertoire clonality predicted overall and progression-free survival.

TCRdb's table, derived via immunoSEQ multiplex PCR, lists solely in-frame clones and lacks some. Of fewer than 20,000 clones listed, 70% to 80% are singletons. The CDR3 is 14 residues long. CDR1 is MNHEY and CDR2 is SVGAGI in the germline V gene. J was trimmed by 0 bases and V by 2 bases; bases with no gene match: 1. The chain employs TRBV6-5 and TRBJ2-7, with TRBD2 matching over 7 bases. The material sequenced was tumor tissue. The receptor was isolated from a human donor with diffuse large B-cell lymphoma. Here the CDR3 reads CASSYERDSYEQYF. The CDR3 DNA follows: TGTGCCAGCAGTTACGAGCGGGACTCCTACGAGCAGTACTTC.